The next 15 T cell receptor beta chains were all read from a single sample in a study of T cell responses to AZD1222 COVID-19 vaccine. Data came from immunoSEQ multiplex PCR; TCRdb stores just in-frame clones and leaves some out. The sample has roughly 150,000 clones; 85% to 95% are singletons. The source was peripheral blood, collected on day 0 of AZD1222 vaccination. The receptor set was obtained from an adult in good health.

This clone has only a few counts. This chain joins TRBV20-1 and TRBJ1-5; unclear D gene. This CDR3 is 14 amino acids long. The V and J ends lost 3 bases and 4 bases respectively, with 13 bases between them. Germline CDR1 reads DFQATT; CDR2 reads SNEGSKA (reference sequence). The CDR3 region is CSASVGLGNQPQHF. The CDR3 DNA reads as TGCAGTGCTAGTGTGGGGTTGGGGAATCAGCCCCAGCATTTT.

V and J are TRBV28 and TRBJ2-1; D is unclear. V was clipped by 1 base and J by 7 bases, with 11 bases between them. The germline gives CDR1 MDHEN, CDR2 SYDVKM. The CDR3 totals 14 residues. Here the CDR3 DNA reads TGTGCCAGCAGTTTATCACCTACAGTAAATGAGCAGTTCTTC. This codes for CASSLSPTVNEQFF.

The chain has TRBV6-4 and TRBJ2-3; D gene ambiguous. V was cut by 2 bases and J by 3 bases, with 6 bases left in between. The CDR3 runs to 13 residues. The germline CDR1 and CDR2 sequences are MRHNA and SNTAGT. In DNA, the CDR3 is TGTGCCAGCAGTGACCAGACGACAGATACGCAGTATTTT. Its translation: CASSDQTTDTQYF.

The DNA for the CDR3 is TGCGCCAGCAGCCAAGATCGGATGGGAAATCAGCCCCAGCATTTT. Amino acids: CASSQDRMGNQPQHF. The chain combines TRBV4-3 with TRBJ1-5, with D hard to call. V was shortened by 0 bases and J by 4 bases, with 10 bases between the two germline ends. The CDR3 contains 15 residues. CDR1 LGHNA and CDR2 YSLEER come from the germline V gene.

The chain joins TRBV12-5 to TRBJ1-6; D is undetermined. This CDR3 contains 18 residues. V was pared by 1 base and J by 3 bases, with 16 bases between. Per the germline V gene, CDR1 is LGHNT and CDR2 is FRNRAP. The chain's CDR3 is CASGLARGVANYNSPLHF. The CDR3 nucleotides read TGTGCTAGTGGTTTGGCCCGTGGGGTCGCTAACTATAATTCACCCCTCCACTTT.

The gene calls are TRBV27 and TRBJ1-4; D is uncertain. From germline, CDR1 is MNHEY and CDR2 SMNVEV (reference sequence). There are 14 residues in the CDR3. Trimming shortened V by 7 bases and J by 8 bases, and 17 bases separated the two germline ends. CDR3 coding DNA: TGTGCCAGCAATTTTTATGGGCCCAGCGAAAAACTGTTTTTT. This encodes CASNFYGPSEKLFF.

The V call is TRBV6-1, the J call TRBJ1-2; maybe TRBD1 (5 bases). The CDR3 length is 14 residues. Germline V gives CDR1 MNHNS, CDR2 SASEGT. V lost 1 base and J 4 bases, leaving 10 bases between the germline ends. CDR3 protein: CASSEGGGTYGYTF. DNA of the CDR3: TGTGCCAGCAGTGAAGGTGGGGGGACCTATGGCTACACCTTC.

The rearrangement uses TRBV6-4 and TRBJ2-3, with a possible D match to TRBD2 (5 bases). Trimming cost V 3 bases and J 2 bases, with 9 bases left between them. Per the germline V gene, CDR1 is MRHNA and CDR2 is SNTAGT. This CDR3 is 14 amino acids long. This CDR3 reads CASSESGATDTQYF. The CDR3, as DNA: TGTGCCAGCAGTGAGAGCGGAGCCACAGATACGCAGTATTTT.

The chain links TRBV2 to TRBJ1-2; 7 bases fit TRBD1. CDR3 length: 13 residues. The V gene's germline CDR1 is SNHLY and CDR2 FYNNEI. The V and J ends lost 6 bases and 12 bases, in that order; junction bases with no gene match: 13. The chain's CDR3 is CASRATGQEVDTF. The CDR3 DNA reads as TGTGCCAGCAGGGCGACAGGGCAAGAGGTGGACACCTTC.

The V and J genes are TRBV9 and TRBJ2-2; weak D call: TRBD2 (6 bases). V gave up 0 bases and J gave up 6 bases, with 12 bases separating them. The CDR3 loop spans 15 amino acids. Germline V gives CDR1 SGDLS, CDR2 YYNGEE. CDR3 DNA: TGTGCCAGCAGCGTAGAACCGGGGGTCCCCGGGGAGCTGTTTTTT. It codes for CASSVEPGVPGELFF.

The V call is TRBV7-8, the J call TRBJ1-6, with 7 bases aligning to TRBD1. The CDR3 sequence is 16 residues long. The germline CDR1 and CDR2 sequences are SGHVS and FQNEAQ. V lost 4 bases to trimming and J lost 4 bases; unmatched junction nucleotides: 7. CDR3 DNA: TGTGCCAGCAGCTGGGGGGCAGGGGGGTATAATTCACCCCTCCACTTT. Translation: CASSWGAGGYNSPLHF.

The genes are TRBV7-2 and TRBJ2-1, with D possibly matching TRBD1 (8 bases). The CDR3 is 15 residues long. Germline assignment: CDR1 SGHTA and CDR2 FQGNSA. V was pared by 5 bases and J by 4 bases, with 15 bases between. The CDR3 DNA reads as TGTGCCAGCAGCCCGTACAGGGGGGGTTACAATGAGCAGTTCTTC. Amino acids: CASSPYRGGYNEQFF.

This chain connects TRBV6-6 to TRBJ2-1; possibly TRBD1 or TRBD2 for D (7 bases each). Germline V CDR1 and CDR2: MNHNY, SVGAGI (reference sequence). Trimming left V 9 bases short and J 0 bases short, with 15 bases between. The CDR3 length is 15 residues. The CDR3 here is CASLRGGSSYNEQFF. For the CDR3, the DNA is TGTGCCAGTCTCAGGGGGGGGAGCTCCTACAATGAGCAGTTCTTC.

The V gene is TRBV14, the J gene TRBJ1-1; 7 nucleotides agree with TRBD1. The CDR3 has 15 residues. The germline CDR1 and CDR2 sequences are SGHDN and FVKESK. Trimming cost V 4 bases and J 2 bases; bases outside gene matches: 7. The CDR3 loop reads CASSRLDRLNTEAFF. CDR3 coding DNA: TGTGCCAGCAGCCGCCTGGACAGGCTTAACACTGAAGCTTTCTTT.

This sequence joins TRBV7-9 and TRBJ1-4, with D uncertain. From germline, CDR1 is SEHNR and CDR2 FQNEAQ (reference sequence). The V end lost 7 bases, the J end lost 6 bases, and 12 bases lay between the germline ends. CDR3 length: 13 residues. The CDR3 nucleotides read TGTGCCAGCAATGACGCCGGGGATGAAAAACTGTTTTTT. Residues: CASNDAGDEKLFF.